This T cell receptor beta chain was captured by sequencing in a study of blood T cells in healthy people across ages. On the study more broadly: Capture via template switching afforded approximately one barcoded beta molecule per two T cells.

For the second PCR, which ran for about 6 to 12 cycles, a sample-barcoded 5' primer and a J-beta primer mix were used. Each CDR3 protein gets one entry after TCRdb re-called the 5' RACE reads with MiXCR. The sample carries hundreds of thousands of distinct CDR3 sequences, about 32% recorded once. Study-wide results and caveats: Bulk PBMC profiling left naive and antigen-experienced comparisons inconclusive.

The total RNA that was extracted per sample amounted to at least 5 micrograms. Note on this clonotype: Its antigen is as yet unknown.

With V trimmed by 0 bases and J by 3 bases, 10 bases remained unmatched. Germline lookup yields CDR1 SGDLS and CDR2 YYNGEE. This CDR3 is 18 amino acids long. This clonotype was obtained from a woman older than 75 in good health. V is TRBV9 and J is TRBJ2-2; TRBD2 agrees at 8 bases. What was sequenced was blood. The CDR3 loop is CASSVGTSGGADTGELFF. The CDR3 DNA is TGTGCCAGCAGCGTAGGCACCAGCGGGGGCGCCGACACCGGGGAGCTGTTTTTT.